This entry describes one T cell receptor beta chain. The antigen remains unidentified. V was shortened by 2 bases and J by 4 bases, with 6 bases between the two germline ends. This CDR3 is 13 amino acids long. Germline values: CDR1 MGHRA, CDR2 YSYEKL. The sample originates from a study of cytotoxic CD8 clonotypes in ibrutinib-treated CLL. Study-wide background: The taking of response samples occurred after a median roughly twelve months of treatment, with a range of 6 to 36. The samples contained 255,043 productive templates on average. They also contained an average of approximately 100,000 productive rearrangements. Regarding the study as a whole: Increased clonality at ibrutinib response gave way to a return toward baseline at progression.

Frozen PBMC stocks contributed around 2 micrograms of genomic DNA to the TCR beta libraries. The repertoire was sequenced with immunoSEQ multiplex PCR; TCRdb's copy has only in-frame clones and lacks some. Seen here are some 27,000 clones, approximately 62% observed once, and the top ten hold 5% to 6%. This TCR came from a human donor with chronic lymphocytic leukemia. Sequenced here: PBMCs, sampled before ibrutinib treatment. The J gene is TRBJ2-1, the V gene TRBV4-1; the D gene is possibly TRBD1 (5 bases). The CDR3 sequence is CASSQQGYNEQFF. The CDR3 DNA sequence: TGCGCCAGCAGCCAACAGGGTTACAATGAGCAGTTCTTC.